This entry lists 15 T cell receptor beta chains sequenced from one sample in a study of blood T cell repertoires in COVID-19. The repertoire was sequenced with immunoSEQ multiplex PCR; TCRdb's copy has only in-frame clones and lacks some. This table holds approximately 270,000 clones, approximately 83% found once. Sequencing was done on a sample of PBMCs or T cells enriched from blood (not recorded which). The receptors were gathered from a woman aged 45-60 years who had recovered from COVID-19.

J is TRBJ2-7 and V is TRBV21-1; the D call TRBD1 from the table was never checked on the DNA. TRBV21-1 is tagged as a pseudogene. This CDR3 has 15 residues. Here the CDR3 reads CASSKAARQSYEQYF. Written as DNA, the CDR3 is TGTGCCAGCAGCAAAGCGGCCAGGCAATCCTACGAGCAGTACTTC.

V usage is TRBV19 and J usage is TRBJ2-5; 10 bases are shared with TRBD1. V gave up 10 bases and J gave up 0 bases; unmatched junction bases: 5. The germline V gene encodes CDR1 LNHDA and CDR2 SQIVND (reference sequence). The CDR3 has 14 amino acids. CDR3 in DNA: TGTGCCACCCCCGGGACAGGGGACCAAGAGACCCAGTACTTC. Its translation is CATPGTGDQETQYF.

V is TRBV20-1 and J is TRBJ2-1; 10 positions match TRBD2. The CDR3 is made up of 15 amino acids. CDR1 and CDR2 from the germline V gene are DFQATT and SNEGSKA (reference sequence). The V segment lost 3 bases and the J segment 3 bases; nucleotides outside the gene matches: 5. The CDR3 is CSASEGLAHYNEQFF. The CDR3 DNA reads TGCAGTGCTAGTGAGGGACTAGCGCACTACAATGAGCAGTTCTTC.

The rearrangement joins TRBV9 to TRBJ2-1; 8 bases line up with TRBD1. This CDR3 is built from 16 residues. V gave up 3 bases and J gave up 4 bases; unmatched junction bases: 9. CDR1 and CDR2 (germline): SGDLS, YYNGEE. The DNA of the CDR3 is TGTGCCAGCAGCGCAATAGGACAGGGACGTTACAATGAGCAGTTCTTC. Its protein product is CASSAIGQGRYNEQFF.

This chain joins TRBV12-3 or TRBV12-4 and TRBJ2-5, with D possibly being TRBD1 (6 bases). The CDR3 consists of 13 residues. Deletions cut 4 bases from V and 0 bases from J, with 6 bases between. The CDR3 DNA follows: TGTGCCAGCAGTTACAGGGACCAAGAGACCCAGTACTTC. Translated, it gives CASSYRDQETQYF.

The gene calls are TRBV9 and TRBJ2-3, with 7 positions matching TRBD2. The germline V gene encodes CDR1 SGDLS and CDR2 YYNGEE. The CDR3 consists of 16 residues. The V segment lost 1 base and the J segment 0 bases; nucleotides outside the gene matches: 5. CDR3 DNA sequence: TGTGCCAGCAGCGTAATTCCTAGCGGTAGCACAGATACGCAGTATTTT. Its protein is CASSVIPSGSTDTQYF.

The V and J genes are TRBV9 and TRBJ2-1, with 10 bases aligning to TRBD2. The CDR3 spans 15 residues. Germline V gives CDR1 SGDLS, CDR2 YYNGEE. Trimming at V came to 3 bases and at J to 8 bases, leaving 8 bases not matched to a gene. The CDR3 sequence is CASSAPSGSVYEQFF. CDR3 DNA: TGTGCCAGCAGCGCGCCTAGCGGGAGCGTATATGAGCAGTTCTTC.

The V call is TRBV28, the J call TRBJ2-3; 7 bases are shared with TRBD1. V lost 5 bases to trimming and J lost 1 base; unmatched junction nucleotides: 9. The CDR3 spans 16 residues. Germline CDR1 reads MDHEN; CDR2 reads SYDVKM. CDR3 DNA sequence: TGTGCCAGCAGTCCAAGACAGGGTGGAGGCACAGATACGCAGTATTTT. The encoded protein is CASSPRQGGGTDTQYF.

The V call is TRBV6-6, the J call TRBJ1-5; D is perhaps TRBD1 (6 bases). The CDR3 extends over 15 amino acids. Trimming pared 8 bases from V and 7 bases from J, leaving 21 bases between. From germline, CDR1 is MNHNY and CDR2 SVGAGI (reference sequence). CDR3 in DNA: TGTGCCAGCTTCCCCTCAGGGGTGCCCAAGCAGCCCCAGCATTTT. Protein product: CASFPSGVPKQPQHF.

The chain is built from TRBV21-1 and TRBJ1-2; TRBD1 is the table's D call, not checked against the DNA. TRBV21-1 is a documented pseudogene. CDR3 length equals 15 residues. The CDR3 DNA is TGTGCCAGCAGCCCCCGACAGGGGGCCGTCTATGGCTACACCTTC. This gives the protein CASSPRQGAVYGYTF.

This clone appeared a single time. This chain uses TRBV12-5 with TRBJ2-2; D remains ambiguous. Trimming pared 5 bases from V and 4 bases from J, leaving 5 bases between. Germline loops: CDR1 LGHNT, CDR2 FRNRAP. This CDR3 spans 12 amino acids. Written as DNA, the CDR3 is TGTGCTAGTGGTCTTATCACCGGGGAGCTGTTTTTT. Its protein is CASGLITGELFF.

This clone was seen just once. The V gene is TRBV28, the J gene TRBJ2-7; TRBD2 aligns across 9 bases. The CDR3 totals 14 residues. V was clipped by 11 bases and J by 0 bases; unmatched bases: 8. CDR1 and CDR2 from the germline V gene are MDHEN and SYDVKM. The CDR3 loop reads CAAGRGRGSYEQYF. Written as DNA, the CDR3 is TGTGCCGCCGGGCGCGGGAGGGGCTCCTACGAGCAGTACTTC.

The genes are TRBV30 and TRBJ2-1; the D gene is possibly TRBD2 (6 bases). Trimming removed 0 bases from V and 3 bases from J, with 12 bases in between. The CDR3 length is 15 residues. CDR1 GTSNPN and CDR2 SVGIG come from the germline V gene (reference sequence). Here the CDR3 DNA reads TGTGCCTGGAGTGTGCCCTCCGGGAGCTACAATGAGCAGTTCTTC. Residues: CAWSVPSGSYNEQFF.

The CDR3 loop is CASSSTSGQVNEQFF. CDR3 in DNA: TGTGCCAGCAGTTCGACCTCGGGACAGGTCAATGAGCAGTTCTTC. This chain uses TRBV14 with TRBJ2-1; 8 bases are shared with TRBD1. The V and J ends lost 6 bases and 6 bases, in that order; junction bases with no gene match: 10. This CDR3 spans 15 amino acids. CDR1 SGHDN and CDR2 FVKESK come from the germline V gene. The full variable domain, its missing parts supplied by reference TRBV14 and TRBJ2-1, is EAGVTQFPSHSVIEKGQTVTLRCDPISGHDNLYWYRRVMGKEIKFLLHFVKESKQDESGMPNNRFLAERTGGTYSTLKVQPAELEDSGVYFCASSSTSGQVNEQFFGPGTRLTVL.

V usage is TRBV16 and J usage is TRBJ1-1; D ambiguous. Looked up from germline, CDR1 is KGHSY and CDR2 is FQNENV. The V end lost 4 bases, the J end lost 1 base, and 16 bases lay between the germline ends. This CDR3 spans 16 amino acids. Here the CDR3 reads CASSPLRLAQNTEAFF. CDR3 DNA: TGTGCCAGCAGCCCTTTAAGGTTAGCGCAGAACACTGAAGCTTTCTTT.